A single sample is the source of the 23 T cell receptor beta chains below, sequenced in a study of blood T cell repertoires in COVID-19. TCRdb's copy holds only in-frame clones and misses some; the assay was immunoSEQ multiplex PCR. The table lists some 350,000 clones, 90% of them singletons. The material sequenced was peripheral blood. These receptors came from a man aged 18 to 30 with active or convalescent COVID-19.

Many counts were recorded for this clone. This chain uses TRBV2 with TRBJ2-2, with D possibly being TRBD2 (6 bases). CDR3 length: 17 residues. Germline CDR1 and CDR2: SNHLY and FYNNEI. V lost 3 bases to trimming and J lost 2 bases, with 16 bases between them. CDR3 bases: TGTGCCAGCAGTGAGGTTGCGGGGCAGGGCAACACCGGGGAGCTGTTTTTT. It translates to CASSEVAGQGNTGELFF.

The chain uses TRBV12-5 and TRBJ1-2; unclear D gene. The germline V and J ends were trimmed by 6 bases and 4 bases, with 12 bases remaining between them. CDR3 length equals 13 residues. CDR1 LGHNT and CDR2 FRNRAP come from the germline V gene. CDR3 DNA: TGTGCTAGTGGCACCGCGCCAAGCTATGGCTACACCTTC. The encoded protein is CASGTAPSYGYTF. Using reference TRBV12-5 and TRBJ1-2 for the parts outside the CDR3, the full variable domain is DARVTQTPRHKVTEMGQEVTMRCQPILGHNTVFWYRQTMMQGLELLAYFRNRAPLDDSGMPKDRFSAEMPDATLATLKIQPSEPRDSAVYFCASGTAPSYGYTFGSGTRLTVV.

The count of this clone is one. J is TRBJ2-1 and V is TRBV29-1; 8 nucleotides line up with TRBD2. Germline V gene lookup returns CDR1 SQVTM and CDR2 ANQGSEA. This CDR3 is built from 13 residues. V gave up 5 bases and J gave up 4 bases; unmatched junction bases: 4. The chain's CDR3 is CSVRVAGYNEQFF. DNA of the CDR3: TGCAGCGTTCGGGTAGCGGGGTACAATGAGCAGTTCTTC.

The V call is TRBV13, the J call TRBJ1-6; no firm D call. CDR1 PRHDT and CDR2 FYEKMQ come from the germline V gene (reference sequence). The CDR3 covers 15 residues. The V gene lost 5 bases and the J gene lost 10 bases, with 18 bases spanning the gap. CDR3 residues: CASSGAGSPESPLHF. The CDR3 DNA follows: TGTGCCAGCAGCGGTGCCGGGTCCCCGGAATCACCCCTCCACTTT.

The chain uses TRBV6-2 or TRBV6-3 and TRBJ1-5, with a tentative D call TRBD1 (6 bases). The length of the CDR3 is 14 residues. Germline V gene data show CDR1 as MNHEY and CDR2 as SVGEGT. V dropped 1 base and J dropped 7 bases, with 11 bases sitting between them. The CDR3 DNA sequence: TGTGCCAGCAGTTACTTACAGGGAAGCCAGCCCCAGCATTTT. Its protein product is CASSYLQGSQPQHF.

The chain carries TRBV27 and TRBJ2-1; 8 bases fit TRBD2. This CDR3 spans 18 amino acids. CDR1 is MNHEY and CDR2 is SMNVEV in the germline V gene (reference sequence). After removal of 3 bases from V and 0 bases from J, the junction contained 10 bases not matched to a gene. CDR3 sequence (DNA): TGTGCCAGCAGTTTGGGGTCTAGCGGGCTAAGCTCCTACAATGAGCAGTTCTTC. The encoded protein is CASSLGSSGLSSYNEQFF.

CDR3 protein: CASSSGRTGARPGANVLTF. The CDR3, as DNA: TGTGCCAGCAGCTCTGGGCGGACAGGGGCTAGACCTGGGGCCAACGTCCTGACTTTC. This chain uses TRBV7-9 with TRBJ2-6, with 9 bases identical to TRBD1. After removal of 4 bases from V and 2 bases from J, the junction contained 12 bases not matched to a gene. The CDR3 is 19 residues long. In germline, CDR1 is SEHNR, CDR2 FQNEAQ (reference sequence).

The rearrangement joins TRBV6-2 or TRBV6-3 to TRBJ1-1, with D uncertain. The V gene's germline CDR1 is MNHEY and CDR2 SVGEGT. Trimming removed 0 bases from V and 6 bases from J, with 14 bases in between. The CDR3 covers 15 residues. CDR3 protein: CASSYSFPQEAEAFF. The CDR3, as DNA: TGTGCCAGCAGTTACTCGTTCCCCCAGGAAGCTGAAGCTTTCTTT.

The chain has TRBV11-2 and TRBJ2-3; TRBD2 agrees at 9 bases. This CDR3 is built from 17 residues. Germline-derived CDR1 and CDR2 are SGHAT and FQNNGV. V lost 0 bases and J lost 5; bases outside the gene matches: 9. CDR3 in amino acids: CASSLDVAGGPEDTQYF. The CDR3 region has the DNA TGTGCCAGCAGCTTAGATGTCGCGGGAGGGCCCGAAGATACGCAGTATTTT.

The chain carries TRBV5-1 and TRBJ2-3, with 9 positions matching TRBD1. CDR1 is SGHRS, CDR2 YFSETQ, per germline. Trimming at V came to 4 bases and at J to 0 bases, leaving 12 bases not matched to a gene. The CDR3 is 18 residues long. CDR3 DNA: TGCGCCAGCAGCCCAATCACAACCGGGACAGGGAGCACAGATACGCAGTATTTT. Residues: CASSPITTGTGSTDTQYF.

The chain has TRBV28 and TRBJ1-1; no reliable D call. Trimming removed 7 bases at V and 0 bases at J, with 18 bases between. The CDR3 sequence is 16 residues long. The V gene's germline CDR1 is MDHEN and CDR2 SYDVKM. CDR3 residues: CASTSGIISVNTEAFF. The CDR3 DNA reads TGTGCCAGCACGTCCGGGATCATCTCGGTGAACACTGAAGCTTTCTTT.

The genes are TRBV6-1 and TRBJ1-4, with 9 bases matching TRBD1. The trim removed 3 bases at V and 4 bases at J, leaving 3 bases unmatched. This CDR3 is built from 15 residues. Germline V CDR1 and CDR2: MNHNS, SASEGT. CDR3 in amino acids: CASSDPGQGNEKLFF. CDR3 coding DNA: TGTGCCAGCAGTGACCCGGGACAGGGTAATGAAAAACTGTTTTTT.

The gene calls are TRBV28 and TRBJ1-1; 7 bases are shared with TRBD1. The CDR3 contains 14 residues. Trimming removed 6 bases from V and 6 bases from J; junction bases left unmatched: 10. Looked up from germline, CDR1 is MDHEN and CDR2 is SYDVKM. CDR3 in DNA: TGTGCCAGCAGAACATACAGGGGAATGGCTGAAGCTTTCTTT. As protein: CASRTYRGMAEAFF.

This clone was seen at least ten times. CDR3 coding DNA: TGCGCCAGCAGCCAAGATACAAACCAAGAGACCCAGTACTTC. Amino acid sequence: CASSQDTNQETQYF. The chain links TRBV4-1 to TRBJ2-5; D is uncertain. Germline V gene sequence: CDR1 MGHRA, CDR2 YSYEKL. The V end lost 0 bases, the J end lost 0 bases, and 5 bases lay between the germline ends. The CDR3 is made up of 14 amino acids.

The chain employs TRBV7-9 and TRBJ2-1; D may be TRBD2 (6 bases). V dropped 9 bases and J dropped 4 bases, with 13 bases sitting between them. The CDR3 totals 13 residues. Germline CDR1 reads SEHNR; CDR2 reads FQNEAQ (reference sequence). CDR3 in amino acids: CASISGLYNEQFF. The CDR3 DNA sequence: TGTGCCAGTATATCGGGACTTTACAATGAGCAGTTCTTC.

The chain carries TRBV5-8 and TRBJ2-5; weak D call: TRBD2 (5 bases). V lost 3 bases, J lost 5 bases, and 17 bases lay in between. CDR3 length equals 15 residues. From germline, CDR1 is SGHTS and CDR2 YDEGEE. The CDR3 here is CASSSPGSRGETQYF. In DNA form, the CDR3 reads TGTGCCAGCAGCTCGCCGGGATCAAGAGGGGAGACCCAGTACTTC.

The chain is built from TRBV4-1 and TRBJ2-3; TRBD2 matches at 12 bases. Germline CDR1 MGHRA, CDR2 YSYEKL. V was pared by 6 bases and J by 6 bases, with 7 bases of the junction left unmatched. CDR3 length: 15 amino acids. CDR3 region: CASRAGLAGRDTQYF. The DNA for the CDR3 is TGCGCCAGCAGGGCCGGACTAGCGGGGCGGGATACGCAGTATTTT.

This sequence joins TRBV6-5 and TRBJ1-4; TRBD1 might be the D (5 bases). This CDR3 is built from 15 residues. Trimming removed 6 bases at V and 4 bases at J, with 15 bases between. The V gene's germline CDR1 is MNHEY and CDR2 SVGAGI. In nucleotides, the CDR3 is TGTGCCAGCAGATCAGGGATTGTGGATAATGAAAAACTGTTTTTT. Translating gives CASRSGIVDNEKLFF.

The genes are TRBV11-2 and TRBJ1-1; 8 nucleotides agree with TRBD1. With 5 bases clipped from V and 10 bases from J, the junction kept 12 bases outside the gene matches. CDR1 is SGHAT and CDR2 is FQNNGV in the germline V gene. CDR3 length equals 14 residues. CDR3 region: CASSPRGQGIGAFF. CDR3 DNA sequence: TGTGCCAGCAGCCCCAGGGGGCAGGGAATAGGAGCTTTCTTT.

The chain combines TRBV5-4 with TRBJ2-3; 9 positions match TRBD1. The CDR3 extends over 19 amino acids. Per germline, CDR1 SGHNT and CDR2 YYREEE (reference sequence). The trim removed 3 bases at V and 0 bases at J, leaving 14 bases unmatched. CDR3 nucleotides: TGTGCCAGCAGCTCCCCTTGGGACAGGGACCGATCTAGCACAGATACGCAGTATTTT. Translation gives CASSSPWDRDRSSTDTQYF.

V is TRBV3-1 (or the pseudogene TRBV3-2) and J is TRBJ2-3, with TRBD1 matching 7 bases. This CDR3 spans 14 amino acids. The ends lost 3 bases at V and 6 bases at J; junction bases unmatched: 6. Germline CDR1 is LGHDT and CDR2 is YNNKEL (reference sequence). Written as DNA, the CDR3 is TGTGCCAGCAGCCAGGGACAGAGAAAGGATACGCAGTATTTT. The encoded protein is CASSQGQRKDTQYF.

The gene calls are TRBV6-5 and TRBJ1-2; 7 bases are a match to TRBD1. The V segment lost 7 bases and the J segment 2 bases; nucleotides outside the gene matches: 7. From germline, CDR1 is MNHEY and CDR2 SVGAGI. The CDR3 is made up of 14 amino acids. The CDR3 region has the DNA TGTGCCAGCACCAAGGACAGGTTCAACTATGGCTACACCTTC. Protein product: CASTKDRFNYGYTF.

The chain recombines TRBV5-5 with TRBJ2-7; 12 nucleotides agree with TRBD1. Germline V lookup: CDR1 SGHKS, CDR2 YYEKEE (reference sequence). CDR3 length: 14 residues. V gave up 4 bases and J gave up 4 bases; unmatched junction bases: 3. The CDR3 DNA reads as TGTGCCAGCAGCCAGGGACAGGGGGCTTACGAGCAGTACTTC. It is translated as CASSQGQGAYEQYF.